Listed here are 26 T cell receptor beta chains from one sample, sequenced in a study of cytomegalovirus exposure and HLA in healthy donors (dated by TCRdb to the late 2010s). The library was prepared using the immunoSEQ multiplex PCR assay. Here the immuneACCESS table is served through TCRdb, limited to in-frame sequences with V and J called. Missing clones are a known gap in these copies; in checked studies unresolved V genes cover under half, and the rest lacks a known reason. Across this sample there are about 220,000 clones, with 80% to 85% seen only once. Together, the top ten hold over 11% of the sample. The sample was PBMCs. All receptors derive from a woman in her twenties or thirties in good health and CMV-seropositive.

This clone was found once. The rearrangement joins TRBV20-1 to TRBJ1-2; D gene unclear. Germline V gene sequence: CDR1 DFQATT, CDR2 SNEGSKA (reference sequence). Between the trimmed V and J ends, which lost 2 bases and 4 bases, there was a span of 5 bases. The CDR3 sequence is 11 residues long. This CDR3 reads CSARRPYGYTF. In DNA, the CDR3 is TGCAGTGCTAGAAGGCCCTATGGCTACACCTTC.

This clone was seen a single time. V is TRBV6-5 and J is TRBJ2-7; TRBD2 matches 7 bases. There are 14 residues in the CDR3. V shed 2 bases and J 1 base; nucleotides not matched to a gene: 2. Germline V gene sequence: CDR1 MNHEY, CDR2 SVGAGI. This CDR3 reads CASSYRLASYEQYF. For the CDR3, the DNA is TGTGCCAGCAGTTACCGACTAGCTTCCTACGAGCAGTACTTC.

CDR3 DNA sequence: TGTGCCAGCACTTTTGCAGACAGGGCAAATGGCTACACCTTC. It specifies CASTFADRANGYTF. This chain connects TRBV28 to TRBJ1-2, with 7 bases fitting TRBD1. CDR1 is MDHEN and CDR2 is SYDVKM in the germline V gene. V shed 7 bases, J shed 6 bases, and the junction held 11 bases outside the gene matches. The length of the CDR3 is 14 residues.

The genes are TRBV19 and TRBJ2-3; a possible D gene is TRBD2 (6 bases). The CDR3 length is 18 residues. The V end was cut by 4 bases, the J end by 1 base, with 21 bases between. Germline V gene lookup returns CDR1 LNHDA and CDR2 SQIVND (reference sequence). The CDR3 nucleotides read TGTGCCAGTAGTAAGGGGATAGCGGTCCCGGGGGGCACAGATACGCAGTATTTT. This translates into CASSKGIAVPGGTDTQYF.

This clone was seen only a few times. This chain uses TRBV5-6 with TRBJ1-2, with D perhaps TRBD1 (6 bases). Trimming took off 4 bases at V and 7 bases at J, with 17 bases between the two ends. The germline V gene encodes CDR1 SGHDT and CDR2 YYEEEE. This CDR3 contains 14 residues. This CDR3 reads CASSLSGGRGGYTF. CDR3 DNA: TGTGCCAGCAGCCTCTCCGGGGGGCGAGGTGGCTACACCTTC.

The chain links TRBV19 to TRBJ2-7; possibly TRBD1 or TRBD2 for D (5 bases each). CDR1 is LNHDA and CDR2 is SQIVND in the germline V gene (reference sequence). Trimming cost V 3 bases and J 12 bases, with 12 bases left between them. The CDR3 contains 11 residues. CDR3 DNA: TGTGCCAGTAGTATGGGACCGCAGCGGTACTTC. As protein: CASSMGPQRYF.

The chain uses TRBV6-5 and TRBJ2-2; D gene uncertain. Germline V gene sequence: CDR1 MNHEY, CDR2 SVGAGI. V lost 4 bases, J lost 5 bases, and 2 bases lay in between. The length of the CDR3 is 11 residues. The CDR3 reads CASSFTGELFF. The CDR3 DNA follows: TGTGCCAGCAGTTTTACCGGGGAGCTGTTTTTT.

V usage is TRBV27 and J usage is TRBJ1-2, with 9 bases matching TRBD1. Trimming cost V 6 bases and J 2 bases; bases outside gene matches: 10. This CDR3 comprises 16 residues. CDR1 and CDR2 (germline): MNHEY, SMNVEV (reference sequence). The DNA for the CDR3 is TGTGCCAGCAGCCCGAGGACAGGGGATAGGAACTATGGCTACACCTTC. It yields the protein CASSPRTGDRNYGYTF.

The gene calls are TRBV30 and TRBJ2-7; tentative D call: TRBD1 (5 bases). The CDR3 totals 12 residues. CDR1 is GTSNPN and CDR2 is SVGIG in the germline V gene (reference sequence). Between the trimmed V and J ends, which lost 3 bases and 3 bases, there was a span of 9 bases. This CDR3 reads CAWRGQGYEQYF. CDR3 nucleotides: TGTGCCTGGAGGGGGCAAGGCTACGAGCAGTACTTC.

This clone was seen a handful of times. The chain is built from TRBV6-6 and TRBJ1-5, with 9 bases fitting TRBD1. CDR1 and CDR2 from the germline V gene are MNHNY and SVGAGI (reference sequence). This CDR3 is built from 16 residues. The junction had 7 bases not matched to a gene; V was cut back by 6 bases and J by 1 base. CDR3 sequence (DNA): TGTGCCAGCAGCCTACAGGGGGCTCGGAGCAATCAGCCCCAGCATTTT. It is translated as CASSLQGARSNQPQHF.

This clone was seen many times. Written as DNA, the CDR3 is TGTGCCAGCAGCCCCGGCCAAATGGCCCTCGAGCAGTACTTC. Its protein is CASSPGQMALEQYF. The genes are TRBV5-5 and TRBJ2-7; D not resolved. V lost 4 bases and J lost 6, with 17 bases in between. The CDR3 totals 14 residues. The germline gives CDR1 SGHKS, CDR2 YYEKEE (reference sequence).

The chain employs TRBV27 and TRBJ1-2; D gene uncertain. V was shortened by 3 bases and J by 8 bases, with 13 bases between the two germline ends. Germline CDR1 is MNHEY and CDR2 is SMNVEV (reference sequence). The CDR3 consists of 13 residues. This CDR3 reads CASSFGFSGGYTF. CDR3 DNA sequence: TGTGCCAGCAGTTTTGGTTTTTCGGGGGGCTACACCTTC.

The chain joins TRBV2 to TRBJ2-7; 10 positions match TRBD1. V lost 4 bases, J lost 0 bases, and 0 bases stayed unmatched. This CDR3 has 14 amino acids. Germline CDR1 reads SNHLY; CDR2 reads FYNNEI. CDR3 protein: CASSGTGGSYEQYF. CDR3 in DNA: TGTGCCAGCAGTGGGACAGGGGGCTCCTACGAGCAGTACTTC.

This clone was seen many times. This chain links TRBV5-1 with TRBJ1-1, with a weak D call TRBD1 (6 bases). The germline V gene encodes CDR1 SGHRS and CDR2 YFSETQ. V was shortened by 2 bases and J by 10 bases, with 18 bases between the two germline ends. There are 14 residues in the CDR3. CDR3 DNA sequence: TGCGCCAGCAGCTTACTAACAGGGAATAGAGGAGCTTTCTTT. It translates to CASSLLTGNRGAFF. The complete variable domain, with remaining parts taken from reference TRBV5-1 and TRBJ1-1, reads KAGVTQTPRYLIKTRGQQVTLSCSPISGHRSVSWYQQTPGQGLQFLFEYFSETQRNKGNFPGRFSGRQFSNSRSEMNVSTLELGDSALYLCASSLLTGNRGAFFGQGTRLTVV.

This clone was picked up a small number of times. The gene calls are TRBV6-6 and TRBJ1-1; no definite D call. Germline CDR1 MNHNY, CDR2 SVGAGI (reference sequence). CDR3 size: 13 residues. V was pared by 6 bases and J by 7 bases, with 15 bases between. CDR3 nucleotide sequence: TGTGCCAGCAGCCCTTCAACCGGAGGTGAAGCTTTCTTT. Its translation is CASSPSTGGEAFF.

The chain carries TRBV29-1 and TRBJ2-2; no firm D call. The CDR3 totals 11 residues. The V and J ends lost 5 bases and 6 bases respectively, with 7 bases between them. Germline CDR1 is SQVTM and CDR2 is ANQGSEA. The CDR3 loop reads CSVLRAGELFF. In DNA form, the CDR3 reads TGCAGCGTTCTAAGGGCCGGGGAGCTGTTTTTT.

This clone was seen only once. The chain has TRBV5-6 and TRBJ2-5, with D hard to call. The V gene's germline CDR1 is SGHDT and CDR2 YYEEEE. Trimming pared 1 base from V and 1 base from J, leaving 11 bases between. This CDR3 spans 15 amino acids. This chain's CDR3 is CASSLFQGIQETQYF. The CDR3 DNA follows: TGTGCCAGCAGCTTGTTCCAAGGGATCCAAGAGACCCAGTACTTC.

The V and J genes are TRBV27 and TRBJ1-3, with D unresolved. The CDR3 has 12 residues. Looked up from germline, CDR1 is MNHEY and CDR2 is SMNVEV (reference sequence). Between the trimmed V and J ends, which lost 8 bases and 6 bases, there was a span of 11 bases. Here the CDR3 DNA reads TGTGCCAGCCTGATGAGGGAAAACACCATATATTTT. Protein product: CASLMRENTIYF.

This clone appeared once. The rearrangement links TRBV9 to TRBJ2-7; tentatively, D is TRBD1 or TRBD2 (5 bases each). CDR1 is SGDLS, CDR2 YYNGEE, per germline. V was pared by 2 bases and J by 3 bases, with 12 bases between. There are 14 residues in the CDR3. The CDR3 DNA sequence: TGTGCCAGCAGCGTGGGGGACGGTATCTACGAGCAGTACTTC. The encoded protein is CASSVGDGIYEQYF.

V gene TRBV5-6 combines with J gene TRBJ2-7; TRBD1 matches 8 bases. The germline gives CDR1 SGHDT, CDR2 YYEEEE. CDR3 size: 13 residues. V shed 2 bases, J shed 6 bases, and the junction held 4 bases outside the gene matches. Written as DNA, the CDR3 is TGTGCCAGCAGCTTAGGACAGGGATCCGAGCAGTACTTC. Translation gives CASSLGQGSEQYF. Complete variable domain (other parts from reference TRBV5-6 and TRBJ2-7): DAGVTQSPTHLIKTRGQQVTLRCSPKSGHDTVSWYQQALGQGPQFIFQYYEEEERQRGNFPDRFSGHQFPNYSSELNVNALLLGDSALYLCASSLGQGSEQYFGPGTRLTVT.

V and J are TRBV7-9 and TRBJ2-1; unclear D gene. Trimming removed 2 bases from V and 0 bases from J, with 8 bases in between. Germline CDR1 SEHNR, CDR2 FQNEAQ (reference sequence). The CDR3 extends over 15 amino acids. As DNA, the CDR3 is TGTGCCAGCAGCTTACTAGAGCCCTCCTACAATGAGCAGTTCTTC. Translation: CASSLLEPSYNEQFF.

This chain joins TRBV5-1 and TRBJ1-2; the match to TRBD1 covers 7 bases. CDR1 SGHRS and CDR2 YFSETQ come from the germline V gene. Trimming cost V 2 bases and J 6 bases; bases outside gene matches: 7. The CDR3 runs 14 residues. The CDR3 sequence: CASSLRQGGDGYTF. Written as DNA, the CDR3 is TGCGCCAGCAGCTTACGACAGGGAGGCGATGGCTACACCTTC.

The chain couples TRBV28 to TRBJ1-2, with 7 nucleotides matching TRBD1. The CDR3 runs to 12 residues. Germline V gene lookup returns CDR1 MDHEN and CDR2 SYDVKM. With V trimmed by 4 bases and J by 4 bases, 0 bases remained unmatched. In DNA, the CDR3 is TGTGCCAGCAGTTGGACAGGCTATGGCTACACCTTC. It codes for CASSWTGYGYTF.

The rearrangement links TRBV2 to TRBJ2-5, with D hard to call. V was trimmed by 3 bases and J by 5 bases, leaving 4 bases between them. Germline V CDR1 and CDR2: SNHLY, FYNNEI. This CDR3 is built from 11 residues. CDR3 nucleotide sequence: TGTGCCAGCAGTGATTTGGAGACCCAGTACTTC. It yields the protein CASSDLETQYF.

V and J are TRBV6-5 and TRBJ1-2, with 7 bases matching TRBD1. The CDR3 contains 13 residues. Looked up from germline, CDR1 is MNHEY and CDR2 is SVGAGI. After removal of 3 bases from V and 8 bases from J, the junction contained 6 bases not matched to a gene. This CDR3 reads CASSYKGARGYTF. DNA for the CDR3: TGTGCCAGCAGTTATAAGGGGGCGCGAGGCTACACCTTC.

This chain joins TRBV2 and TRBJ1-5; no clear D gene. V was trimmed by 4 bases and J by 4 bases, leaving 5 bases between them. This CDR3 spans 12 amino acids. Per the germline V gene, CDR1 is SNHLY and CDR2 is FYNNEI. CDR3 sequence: CASSGPNQPQHF. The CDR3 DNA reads TGTGCCAGCAGTGGTCCGAATCAGCCCCAGCATTTT. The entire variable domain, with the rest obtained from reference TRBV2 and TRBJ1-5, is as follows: EPEVTQTPSHQVTQMGQEVILRCVPISNHLYFYWYRQILGQKVEFLVSFYNNEISEKSEIFDDQFSVERPDGSNFTLKIRSTKLEDSAMYFCASSGPNQPQHFGDGTRLSIL.